This T cell receptor (beta chain) was profiled in a study of CD8+ T cells in alopecia areata. The wider study: For the treated group, dosing was oral tofacitinib at 5 to 10 mg twice daily. Study results and limitations: Sequencing of scalp tissue also captures the resident alphabeta T cells of normal skin.

Individuals with alopecia areata gave both lesional scalp punch biopsies and peripheral blood for collection. Germline CDR1 and CDR2: SQVTM and ANQGSEA. With 4 bases removed from V and 9 bases from J, the gap between germline ends came to 13 bases. The CDR3 is 12 residues long. With regard to this clone: What it recognizes is unknown.

Sequencing relied on a cDNA template that was reverse transcribed from extracted RNA. Assay used: immunoSEQ multiplex PCR; TCRdb lists only in-frame clones, some missing. The sample gives more than 95,000 clones, roughly two fifths of which show up once; 3% to 3.5% is in the top ten. The chain has TRBV29-1 and TRBJ1-5, with unresolved D. This TCR came from a human donor with alopecia areata. Source material: CD4+ T cells sorted from blood. CDR3 amino acids: CSVGLVSGPQHF. As DNA, the CDR3 is TGCAGCGTTGGGCTCGTCTCGGGGCCCCAGCATTTT.